These 18 T cell receptor beta chains originate from one sample sequenced in a study of T cells in Graves' hyperthyroidism and ophthalmopathy. Amplification yielded TCR beta CDR3 regions, with RNA transcripts as the source. HTBI primers were used for first-round RT-PCR of the TCR CDR3. MiXCR, applied by TCRdb to the multiplex PCR reads, yields one record per CDR3 protein. The sample includes 600,000 to 800,000 distinct CDR3 sequences, approximately 40% seen only once; the top ten take roughly 31%. Sequences were obtained from blood. The receptors shown here come from a woman aged 40 to 50 with Graves' hyperthyroidism.

This clonotype was seen only a few times. The genes are TRBV12-3 or TRBV12-4 and TRBJ1-5; no definite D call. The CDR3 consists of 13 residues. Trimming took 6 bases from V and 3 from J, leaving 9 bases between them. In nucleotides, the CDR3 is TGTGCCAGCAGCAACACACTCAATCAGCCCCAGCATTTT. This translates into CASSNTLNQPQHF.

The table lists this clonotype with many counts. This chain links TRBV6-2 or TRBV6-3 with TRBJ2-7, with D tentatively TRBD2 (6 bases). Trimming shortened V by 0 bases and J by 10 bases, and 13 bases separated the two germline ends. The CDR3 is 13 residues long. Germline V gives CDR1 MNHEY, CDR2 SVGEGT. In DNA, the CDR3 is TGTGCCAGCAGTTACTCCGGAGGGCTCGAACAGTACTTC. It encodes CASSYSGGLEQYF.

Only a few counts were recorded for this clonotype. V gene TRBV6-5 combines with J gene TRBJ2-2; TRBD2 might be the D (5 bases). The germline V gene has CDR1 MNHEY and CDR2 SVGAGI. There are 14 residues in the CDR3. V was trimmed by 8 bases and J by 4 bases, leaving 14 bases between them. CDR3: CASGGLAGTGELFF. CDR3 nucleotide sequence: TGTGCCAGCGGCGGCCTAGCAGGCACCGGGGAGCTGTTTTTT.

This clonotype was seen at least ten times. The V call is TRBV7-9, the J call TRBJ1-5, with a possible D match to TRBD1 (5 bases). This CDR3 is built from 12 residues. The germline gives CDR1 SEHNR, CDR2 FQNEAQ (reference sequence). The V end lost 5 bases, the J end lost 5 bases, and 7 bases lay between the germline ends. As DNA, the CDR3 is TGTGCCAGCAGCGTACAGGATCAGCCCCAGCATTTT. Amino acids: CASSVQDQPQHF.

There are a few counts of this clonotype. In DNA, the CDR3 is TGTGCCAGCAGCCGGGCTAATGAAAAACTGTTTTTT. Protein: CASSRANEKLFF. The gene calls are TRBV7-2 and TRBJ1-4; no clear D. V shed 5 bases and J shed 3 bases, with 4 bases lying between them. The CDR3 runs 12 residues. Germline CDR1 SGHTA, CDR2 FQGNSA.

This clonotype was found a few times. J is TRBJ2-7 and V is TRBV12-3 or TRBV12-4, with 9 positions matching TRBD2. Trimming cost V 6 bases and J 1 base; bases outside gene matches: 10. This CDR3 region has 16 residues. The CDR3 is CASRLAGALGSYEQYF. In DNA, the CDR3 is TGTGCCAGCAGACTAGCGGGTGCTCTTGGGTCCTACGAGCAGTACTTC.

The table lists this clonotype with a few counts. The chain uses TRBV6-2 or TRBV6-3 and TRBJ2-6; perhaps TRBD2 as D (5 bases). CDR1 and CDR2 from the germline V gene are MNHEY and SVGEGT. This CDR3 spans 15 amino acids. V lost 6 bases, J lost 2 bases, and 11 bases lay in between. The CDR3 reads CASRDSGTGANVLTF. The CDR3 bases are TGTGCCAGCAGAGACTCCGGGACTGGGGCCAACGTCCTGACTTTC.

The chain employs TRBV15 and TRBJ2-2, with a tentative D call TRBD1 (6 bases). Germline-derived CDR1 and CDR2 are LNHNV and YYDKDF (reference sequence). There are 13 residues in the CDR3. With 4 bases removed from V and 6 bases from J, the gap between germline ends came to 9 bases. The CDR3 is CATSTTGSGELFF. In DNA form, the CDR3 reads TGTGCCACCAGCACCACAGGGTCCGGGGAGCTGTTTTTT.

This clonotype was counted many times. The chain joins TRBV20-1 to TRBJ2-5; TRBD2 aligns across 8 bases. CDR1 is DFQATT, CDR2 SNEGSKA, per germline (reference sequence). The CDR3 length is 14 residues. The V and J ends lost 3 bases and 5 bases, in that order; junction bases with no gene match: 8. The CDR3 region is CSASGRAHGETQYF. CDR3 in DNA: TGCAGTGCTAGCGGGAGGGCCCACGGTGAGACCCAGTACTTC.

J is TRBJ1-6 and V is TRBV15, with TRBD1 matching over 7 bases. The CDR3 loop spans 16 amino acids. J was trimmed by 10 bases and V by 3 bases; bases with no gene match: 12. CDR1 is LNHNV and CDR2 is YYDKDF in the germline V gene (reference sequence). CDR3 nucleotide sequence: TGTGCCACCAGCAGCCCGCGGACAGGAGGATGGTCACCCCTCCACTTT. Its translation is CATSSPRTGGWSPLHF. The complete variable domain, with remaining parts taken from reference TRBV15 and TRBJ1-6, reads DAMVIQNPRYQVTQFGKPVTLSCSQTLNHNVMYWYQQKSSQAPKLLFHYYDKDFNNEADTPDNFQSRRPNTSFCFLDIRSPGLGDTAMYLCATSSPRTGGWSPLHFGNGTRLTVT.

This clonotype was observed a handful of times. The gene calls are TRBV6-5 and TRBJ2-7, with D tentatively TRBD1 or TRBD2 (5 bases each). Germline V CDR1 and CDR2: MNHEY, SVGAGI. The CDR3 is 16 residues long. V was pared by 5 bases and J by 3 bases, with 20 bases between. CDR3 sequence: CASSEEGQPLLYEQYF. CDR3 in DNA: TGTGCCAGCAGTGAAGAGGGGCAGCCTTTACTCTACGAGCAGTACTTC.

CDR3 DNA: TGTGCCAGCAGCTTGGCGAGGGGGGCGGAAAATTCACCCCTCCACTTT. It is translated as CASSLARGAENSPLHF. The rearrangement links TRBV5-8 to TRBJ1-6, with a weak D call TRBD1 (6 bases). V dropped 0 bases and J dropped 7 bases, with 14 bases sitting between them. The CDR3 has 16 amino acids. The germline V gene has CDR1 SGHTS and CDR2 YDEGEE.

This clonotype was observed many times. Germline is not matched at one junction end, which may reflect a read error. The chain has TRBV14 and TRBJ1-2, with D uncertain. The CDR3 loop spans 12 amino acids. Germline V lookup: CDR1 SGHDN, CDR2 FVKESK. The CDR3 DNA follows: TGTGCCAGCAGCCAAGATCGGCAGGTGTTCGCCTTC. Residues: CASSQDRQVFAF.

This clonotype was picked up a small number of times. The V call is TRBV4-1, the J call TRBJ1-2; D perhaps matches TRBD1 (6 bases). This CDR3 spans 12 amino acids. The V gene's germline CDR1 is MGHRA and CDR2 YSYEKL. Deletions cut 3 bases from V and 10 bases from J, with 12 bases between. In DNA form, the CDR3 reads TGCGCCAGCAGCCACCCGACAGGCCCCTACACCTTC. Translated, it gives CASSHPTGPYTF.

This clonotype was observed a handful of times. J is TRBJ1-2 and V is TRBV6-2 or TRBV6-3, with 9 bases identical to TRBD1. With V trimmed by 7 bases and J by 5 bases, 2 bases remained unmatched. This CDR3 has 12 amino acids. Germline lookup yields CDR1 MNHEY and CDR2 SVGEGT. The CDR3 here is CASNGQGYGYTF. The CDR3 DNA reads as TGTGCCAGCAACGGACAGGGGTATGGCTACACCTTC.

This chain uses TRBV2 with TRBJ1-5, with 12 nucleotides matching TRBD1. Germline V gene lookup returns CDR1 SNHLY and CDR2 FYNNEI. Losses at the gene ends were 8 bases for V and 4 bases for J; bases not matched to a gene: 15. This CDR3 contains 18 residues. The CDR3 loop is CASSSGTGGAWGNQPQHF. Here the CDR3 DNA reads TGTGCCAGCTCATCGGGGACAGGGGGCGCATGGGGGAATCAGCCCCAGCATTTT.

This clonotype was found many times. The chain employs TRBV20-1 and TRBJ2-7; 9 bases match TRBD1. Per the germline V gene, CDR1 is DFQATT and CDR2 is SNEGSKA (reference sequence). J was trimmed by 12 bases and V by 0 bases; bases with no gene match: 9. The CDR3 is 13 residues long. The CDR3 loop reads CSARDPGQGKMYF. The CDR3 DNA reads as TGCAGTGCTAGAGATCCCGGACAGGGGAAAATGTACTTC.

In its sample, this clonotype was seen many times. J is TRBJ1-2 and V is TRBV11-2; TRBD1 aligns across 9 bases. This CDR3 spans 14 amino acids. CDR1 and CDR2 (germline): SGHAT, FQNNGV. The trim removed 6 bases at V and 4 bases at J, leaving 6 bases unmatched. The CDR3 sequence is CASSYTGGAYGYTF. The CDR3 nucleotides read TGTGCCAGCAGTTACACAGGGGGCGCCTATGGCTACACCTTC. Filled out from reference TRBV11-2 and TRBJ1-2, the complete variable domain reads EAGVAQSPRYKIIEKRQSVAFWCNPISGHATLYWYQQILGQGPKLLIQFQNNGVVDDSQLPKDRFSAERLKGVDSTLKIQPAKLEDSAVYLCASSYTGGAYGYTFGSGTRLTVV.